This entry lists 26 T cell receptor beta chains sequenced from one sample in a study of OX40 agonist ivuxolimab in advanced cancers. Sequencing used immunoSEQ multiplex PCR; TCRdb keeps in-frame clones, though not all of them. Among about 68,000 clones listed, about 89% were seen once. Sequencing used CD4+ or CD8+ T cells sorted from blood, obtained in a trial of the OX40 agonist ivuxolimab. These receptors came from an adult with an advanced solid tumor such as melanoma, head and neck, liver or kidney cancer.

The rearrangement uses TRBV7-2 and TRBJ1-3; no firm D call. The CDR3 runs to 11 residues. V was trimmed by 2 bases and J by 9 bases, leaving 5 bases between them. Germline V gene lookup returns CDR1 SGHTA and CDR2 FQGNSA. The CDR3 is CASSLSRTIYF. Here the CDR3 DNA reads TGTGCCAGCAGCTTATCACGCACCATATATTTT.

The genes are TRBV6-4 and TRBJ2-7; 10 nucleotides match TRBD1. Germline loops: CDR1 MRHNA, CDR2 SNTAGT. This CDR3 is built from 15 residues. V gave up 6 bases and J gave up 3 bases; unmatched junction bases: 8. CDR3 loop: CASSRQGADFYEQYF. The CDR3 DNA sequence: TGTGCCAGCAGCCGACAGGGGGCGGATTTCTACGAGCAGTACTTC.

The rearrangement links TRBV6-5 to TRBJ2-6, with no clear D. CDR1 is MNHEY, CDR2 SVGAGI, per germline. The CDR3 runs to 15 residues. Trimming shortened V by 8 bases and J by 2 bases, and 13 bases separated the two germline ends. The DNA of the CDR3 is TGTGCCAGCGGAGACCGGCGAACTGGGGCCAACGTCCTGACTTTC. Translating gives CASGDRRTGANVLTF.

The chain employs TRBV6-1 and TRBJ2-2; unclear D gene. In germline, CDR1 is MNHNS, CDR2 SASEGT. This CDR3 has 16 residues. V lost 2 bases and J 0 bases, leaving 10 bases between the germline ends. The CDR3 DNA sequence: TGTGCCAGCAGTGAATTTGGACGGACGAACACCGGGGAGCTGTTTTTT. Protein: CASSEFGRTNTGELFF.

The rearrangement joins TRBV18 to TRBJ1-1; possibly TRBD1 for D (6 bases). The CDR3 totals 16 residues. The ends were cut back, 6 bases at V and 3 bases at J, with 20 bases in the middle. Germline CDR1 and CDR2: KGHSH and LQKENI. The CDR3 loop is CASSSTIGGADTEAFF. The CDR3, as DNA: TGTGCCAGCTCTTCAACCATTGGGGGGGCCGACACTGAAGCTTTCTTT.

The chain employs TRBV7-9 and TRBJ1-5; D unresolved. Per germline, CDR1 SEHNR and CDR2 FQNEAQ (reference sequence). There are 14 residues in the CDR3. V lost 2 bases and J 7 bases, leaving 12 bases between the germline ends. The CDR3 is CASSLSGVGQPQHF. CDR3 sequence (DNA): TGTGCCAGCAGCTTATCCGGGGTTGGGCAGCCCCAGCATTTT. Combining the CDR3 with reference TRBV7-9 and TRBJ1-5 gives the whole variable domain DTGVSQNPRHKITKRGQNVTFRCDPISEHNRLYWYRQTLGQGPEFLTYFQNEAQLEKSRLLSDRFSAERPKGSFSTLEIQRTEQGDSAMYLCASSLSGVGQPQHFGDGTRLSIL.

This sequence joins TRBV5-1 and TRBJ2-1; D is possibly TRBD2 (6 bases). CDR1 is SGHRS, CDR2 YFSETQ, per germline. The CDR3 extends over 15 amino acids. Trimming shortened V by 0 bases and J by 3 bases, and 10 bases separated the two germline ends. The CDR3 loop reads CASSLDPSDYNEQFF. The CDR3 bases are TGCGCCAGCAGCTTGGATCCTAGCGACTACAATGAGCAGTTCTTC.

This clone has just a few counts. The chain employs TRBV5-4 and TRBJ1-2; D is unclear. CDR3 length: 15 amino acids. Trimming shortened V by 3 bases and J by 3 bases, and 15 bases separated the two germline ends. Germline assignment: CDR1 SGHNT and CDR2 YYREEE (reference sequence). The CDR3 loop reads CASSSSYSNYYGYTF. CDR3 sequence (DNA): TGTGCCAGCAGCTCCTCCTACAGCAACTACTATGGCTACACCTTC.

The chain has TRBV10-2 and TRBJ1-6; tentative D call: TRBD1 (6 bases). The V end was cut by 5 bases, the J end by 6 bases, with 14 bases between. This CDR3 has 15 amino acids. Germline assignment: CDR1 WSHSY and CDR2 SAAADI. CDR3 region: CASSPGGQANSPLHF. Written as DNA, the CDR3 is TGCGCCAGCAGTCCCGGGGGACAAGCTAATTCACCCCTCCACTTT.

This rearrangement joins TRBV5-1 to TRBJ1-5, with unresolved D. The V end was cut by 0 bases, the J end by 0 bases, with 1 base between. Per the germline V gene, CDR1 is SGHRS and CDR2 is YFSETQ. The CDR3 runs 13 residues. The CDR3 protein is CASSLDSNQPQHF. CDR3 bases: TGCGCCAGCAGCTTGGATAGCAATCAGCCCCAGCATTTT. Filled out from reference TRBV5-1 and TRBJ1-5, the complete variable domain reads KAGVTQTPRYLIKTRGQQVTLSCSPISGHRSVSWYQQTPGQGLQFLFEYFSETQRNKGNFPGRFSGRQFSNSRSEMNVSTLELGDSALYLCASSLDSNQPQHFGDGTRLSIL.

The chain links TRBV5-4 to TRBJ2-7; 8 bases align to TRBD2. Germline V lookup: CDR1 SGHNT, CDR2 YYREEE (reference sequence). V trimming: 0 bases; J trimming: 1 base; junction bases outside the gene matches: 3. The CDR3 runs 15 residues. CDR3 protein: CASSLERERSYEQYF. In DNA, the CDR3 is TGTGCCAGCAGCTTGGAGCGGGAGCGGTCCTACGAGCAGTACTTC.

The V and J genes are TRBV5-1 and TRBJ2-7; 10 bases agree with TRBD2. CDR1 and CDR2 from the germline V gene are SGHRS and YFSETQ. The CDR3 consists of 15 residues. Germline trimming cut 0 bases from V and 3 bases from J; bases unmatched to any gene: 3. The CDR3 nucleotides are TGCGCCAGCAGCTTGGTTTCTAGCGGGGGCTACGAGCAGTACTTC. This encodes CASSLVSSGGYEQYF.

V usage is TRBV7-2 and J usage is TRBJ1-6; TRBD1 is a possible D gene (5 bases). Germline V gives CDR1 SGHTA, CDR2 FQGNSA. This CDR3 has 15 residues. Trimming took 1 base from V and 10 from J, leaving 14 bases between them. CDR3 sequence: CASSLGSGTFSPLHF. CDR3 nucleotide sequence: TGTGCCAGCAGCTTAGGCTCAGGGACGTTCTCACCCCTCCACTTT.

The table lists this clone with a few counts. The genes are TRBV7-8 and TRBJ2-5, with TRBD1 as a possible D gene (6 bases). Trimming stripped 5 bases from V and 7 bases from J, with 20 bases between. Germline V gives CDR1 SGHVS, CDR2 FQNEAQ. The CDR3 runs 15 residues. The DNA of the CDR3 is TGTGCCAGCAGCCCAATGGGACAAGACAGCGGGACCCAGTACTTC. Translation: CASSPMGQDSGTQYF.

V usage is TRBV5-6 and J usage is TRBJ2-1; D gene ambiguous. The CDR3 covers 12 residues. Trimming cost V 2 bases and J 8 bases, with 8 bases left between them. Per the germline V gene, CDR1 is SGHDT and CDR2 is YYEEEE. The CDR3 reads CASSFDLHEQFF. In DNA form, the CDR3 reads TGTGCCAGCAGCTTCGACTTGCATGAGCAGTTCTTC.

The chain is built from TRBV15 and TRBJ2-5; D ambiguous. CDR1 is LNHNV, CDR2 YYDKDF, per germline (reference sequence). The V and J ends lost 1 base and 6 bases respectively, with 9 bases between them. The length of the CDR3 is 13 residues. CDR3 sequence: CATSRGELKTQYF. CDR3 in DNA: TGTGCCACCAGCAGAGGAGAGTTGAAGACCCAGTACTTC.

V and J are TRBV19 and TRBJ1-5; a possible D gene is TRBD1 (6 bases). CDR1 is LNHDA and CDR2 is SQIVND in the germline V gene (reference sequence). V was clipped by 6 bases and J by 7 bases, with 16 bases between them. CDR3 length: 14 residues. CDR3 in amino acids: CASSPGEEEQPQHF. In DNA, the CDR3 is TGTGCCAGTAGCCCAGGGGAGGAGGAGCAGCCCCAGCATTTT.

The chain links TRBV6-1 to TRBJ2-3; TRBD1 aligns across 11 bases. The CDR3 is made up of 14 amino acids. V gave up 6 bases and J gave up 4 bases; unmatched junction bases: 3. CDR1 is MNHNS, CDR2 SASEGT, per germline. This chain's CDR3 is CASSLDRGPDTQYF. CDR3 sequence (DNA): TGTGCCAGCAGCCTGGACAGGGGGCCAGATACGCAGTATTTT.

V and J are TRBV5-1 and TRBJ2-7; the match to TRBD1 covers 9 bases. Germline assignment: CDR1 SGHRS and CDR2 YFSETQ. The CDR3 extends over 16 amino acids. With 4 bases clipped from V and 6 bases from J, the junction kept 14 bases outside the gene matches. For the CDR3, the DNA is TGCGCCAGCAGCCCCTCTGTAGGACAGGGGCAGATCGAGCAGTACTTC. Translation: CASSPSVGQGQIEQYF.

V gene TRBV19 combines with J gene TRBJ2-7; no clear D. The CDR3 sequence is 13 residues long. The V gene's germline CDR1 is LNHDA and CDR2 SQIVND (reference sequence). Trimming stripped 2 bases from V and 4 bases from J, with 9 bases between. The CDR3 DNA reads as TGTGCCAGTAGTATAAACTACAATTACGAGCAGTACTTC. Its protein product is CASSINYNYEQYF.

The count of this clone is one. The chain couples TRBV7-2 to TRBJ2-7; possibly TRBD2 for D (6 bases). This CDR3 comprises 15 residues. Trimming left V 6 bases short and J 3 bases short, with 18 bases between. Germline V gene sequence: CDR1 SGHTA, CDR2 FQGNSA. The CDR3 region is CASSRDFFGIYEQYF. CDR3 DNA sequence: TGTGCCAGCAGTCGGGACTTCTTCGGTATCTACGAGCAGTACTTC.

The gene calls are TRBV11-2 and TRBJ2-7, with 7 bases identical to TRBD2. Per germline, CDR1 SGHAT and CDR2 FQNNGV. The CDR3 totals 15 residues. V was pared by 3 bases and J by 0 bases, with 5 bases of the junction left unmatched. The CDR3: CASSFSGMSSYEQYF. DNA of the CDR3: TGTGCCAGCAGCTTCAGCGGGATGAGCTCCTACGAGCAGTACTTC. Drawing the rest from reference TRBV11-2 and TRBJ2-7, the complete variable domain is EAGVAQSPRYKIIEKRQSVAFWCNPISGHATLYWYQQILGQGPKLLIQFQNNGVVDDSQLPKDRFSAERLKGVDSTLKIQPAKLEDSAVYLCASSFSGMSSYEQYFGPGTRLTVT.

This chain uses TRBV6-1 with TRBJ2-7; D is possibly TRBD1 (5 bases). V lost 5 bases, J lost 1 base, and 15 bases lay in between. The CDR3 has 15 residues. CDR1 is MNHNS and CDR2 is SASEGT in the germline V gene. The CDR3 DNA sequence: TGTGCCAGCAGTCCGACTGACAGATTTTCCTACGAGCAGTACTTC. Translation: CASSPTDRFSYEQYF.

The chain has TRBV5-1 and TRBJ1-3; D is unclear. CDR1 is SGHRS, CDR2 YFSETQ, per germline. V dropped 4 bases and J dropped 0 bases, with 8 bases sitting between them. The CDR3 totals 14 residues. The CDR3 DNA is TGCGCCAGCAGCCCAGGTATCTCTGGAAACACCATATATTTT. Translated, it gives CASSPGISGNTIYF. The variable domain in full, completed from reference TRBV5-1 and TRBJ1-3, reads KAGVTQTPRYLIKTRGQQVTLSCSPISGHRSVSWYQQTPGQGLQFLFEYFSETQRNKGNFPGRFSGRQFSNSRSEMNVSTLELGDSALYLCASSPGISGNTIYFGEGSWLTVV.

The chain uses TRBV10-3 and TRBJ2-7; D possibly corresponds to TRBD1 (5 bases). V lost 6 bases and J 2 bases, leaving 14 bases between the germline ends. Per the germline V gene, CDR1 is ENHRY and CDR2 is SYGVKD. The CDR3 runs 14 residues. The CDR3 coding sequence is TGTGCCATCAGAGCTGACAGTTCAGCCTACGAGCAGTACTTC. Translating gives CAIRADSSAYEQYF.

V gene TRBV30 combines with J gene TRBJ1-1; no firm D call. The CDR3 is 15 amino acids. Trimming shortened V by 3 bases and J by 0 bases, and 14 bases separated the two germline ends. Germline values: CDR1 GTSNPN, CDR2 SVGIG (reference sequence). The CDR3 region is CAWRMGLKMNTEAFF. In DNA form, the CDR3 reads TGTGCCTGGAGGATGGGGTTAAAAATGAACACTGAAGCTTTCTTT.